The clone carrying this T cell receptor (beta chain) appeared a few times. Its target is unknown. TCRdb processed the reads anew with MiXCR; each CDR3 protein has one entry. The data hold a few hundred thousand distinct CDR3 sequences, with under 45% observed a single time. This sample was included in a study of T cell repertoires in cytomegalovirus infection. The CDR3 totals 14 residues. CDR1 is SGHTA and CDR2 is FQGNSA in the germline V gene. V dropped 5 bases and J dropped 7 bases, with 14 bases sitting between them. This receptor was obtained from a human donor in good health (CMV status not recorded). Some clones in this sample may be carry-over from other donors' samples. The chain joins TRBV7-2 to TRBJ1-4; D is unclear. Here the sequenced sample was cultured PBMCs, taken from culture after CMV antigen stimulation. CDR3 DNA: TGTGCCAGCAGCCCGACGGCGTTTGCTGAAAAACTGTTTTTT. Its translation: CASSPTAFAEKLFF. Combining the CDR3 with reference TRBV7-2 and TRBJ1-4 gives the whole variable domain GAGVSQSPSNKVTEKGKDVELRCDPISGHTALYWYRQSLGQGLEFLIYFQGNSAPDKSGLPSDRFSAERTGGSVSTLTIQRTQQEDSAVYLCASSPTAFAEKLFFGSGTQLSVL.